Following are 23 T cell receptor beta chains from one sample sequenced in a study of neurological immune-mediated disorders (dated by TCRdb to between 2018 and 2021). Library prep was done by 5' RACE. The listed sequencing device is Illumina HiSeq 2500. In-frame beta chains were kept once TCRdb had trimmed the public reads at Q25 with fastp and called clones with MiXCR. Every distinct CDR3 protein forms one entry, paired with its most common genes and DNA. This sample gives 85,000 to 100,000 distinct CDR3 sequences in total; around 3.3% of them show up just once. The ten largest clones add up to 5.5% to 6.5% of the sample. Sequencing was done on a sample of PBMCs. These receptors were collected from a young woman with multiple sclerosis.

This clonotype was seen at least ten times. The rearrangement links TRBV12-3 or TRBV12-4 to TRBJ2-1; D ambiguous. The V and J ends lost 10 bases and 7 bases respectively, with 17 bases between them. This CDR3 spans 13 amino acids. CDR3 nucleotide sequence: TGTGCCACCTCTGGAGAGACCCTAAATGAGCAGTTCTTC. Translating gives CATSGETLNEQFF.

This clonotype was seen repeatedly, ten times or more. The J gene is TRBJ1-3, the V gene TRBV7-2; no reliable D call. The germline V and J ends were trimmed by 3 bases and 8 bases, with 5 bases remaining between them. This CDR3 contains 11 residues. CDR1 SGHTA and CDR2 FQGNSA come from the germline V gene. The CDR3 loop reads CASSLIDTIYF. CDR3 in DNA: TGTGCCAGCAGCTTGATTGACACCATATATTTT.

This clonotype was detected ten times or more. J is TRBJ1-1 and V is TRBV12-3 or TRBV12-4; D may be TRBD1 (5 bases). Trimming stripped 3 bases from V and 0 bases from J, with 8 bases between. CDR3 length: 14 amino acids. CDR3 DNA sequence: TGTGCCAGCAGTTTCCCAGGGATGAACACTGAAGCTTTCTTT. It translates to CASSFPGMNTEAFF.

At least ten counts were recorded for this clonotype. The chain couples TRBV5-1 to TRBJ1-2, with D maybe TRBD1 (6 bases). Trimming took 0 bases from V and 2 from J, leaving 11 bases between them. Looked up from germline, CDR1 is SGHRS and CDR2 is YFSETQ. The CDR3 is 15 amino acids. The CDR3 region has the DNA TGCGCCAGCAGCTTGGTTCAGGGGTCCAACTATGGCTACACCTTC. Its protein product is CASSLVQGSNYGYTF.

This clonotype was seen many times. CDR3 bases: TGTGCCAGCTCACGGGGGACAGGGTTGAACACTGAAGCTTTCTTT. It encodes CASSRGTGLNTEAFF. The rearrangement uses TRBV18 and TRBJ1-1, with 9 bases that match TRBD1. The CDR3 consists of 15 residues. V gave up 4 bases and J gave up 0 bases; unmatched junction bases: 3. Germline loops: CDR1 KGHSH, CDR2 LQKENI.

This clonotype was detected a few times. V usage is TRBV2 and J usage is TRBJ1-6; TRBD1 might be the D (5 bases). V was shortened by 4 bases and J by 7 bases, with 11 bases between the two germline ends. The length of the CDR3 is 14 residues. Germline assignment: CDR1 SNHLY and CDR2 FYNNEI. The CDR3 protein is CASSVQQGNSPLHF. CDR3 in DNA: TGTGCCAGCAGTGTTCAGCAGGGAAATTCACCCCTCCACTTT.

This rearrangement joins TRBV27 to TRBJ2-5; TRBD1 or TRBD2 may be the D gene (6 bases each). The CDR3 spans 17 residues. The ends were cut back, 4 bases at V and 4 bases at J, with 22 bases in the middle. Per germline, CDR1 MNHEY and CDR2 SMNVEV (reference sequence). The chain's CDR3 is CASSSRLTGLGGETQYF. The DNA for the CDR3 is TGTGCCAGCAGTTCTCGCCTAACAGGGTTGGGGGGAGAGACCCAGTACTTC.

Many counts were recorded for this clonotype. CDR3 sequence reads: CASSVSGRKLFF. CDR3 sequence (DNA): TGCGCCAGCAGCGTTTCGGGTCGAAAACTGTTTTTT. This chain links TRBV5-1 with TRBJ1-4; D is ambiguous. Trimming took 4 bases from V and 10 from J, leaving 11 bases between them. CDR3 length equals 12 residues. The germline V gene encodes CDR1 SGHRS and CDR2 YFSETQ.

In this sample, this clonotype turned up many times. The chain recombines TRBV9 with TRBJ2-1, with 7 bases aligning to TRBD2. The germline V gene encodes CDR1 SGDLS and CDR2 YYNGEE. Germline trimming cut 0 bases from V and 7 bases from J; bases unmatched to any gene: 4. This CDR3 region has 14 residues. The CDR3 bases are TGTGCCAGCAGCGTAGCTCCGCGGGAGAATGAGCAGTTCTTC. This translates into CASSVAPRENEQFF.

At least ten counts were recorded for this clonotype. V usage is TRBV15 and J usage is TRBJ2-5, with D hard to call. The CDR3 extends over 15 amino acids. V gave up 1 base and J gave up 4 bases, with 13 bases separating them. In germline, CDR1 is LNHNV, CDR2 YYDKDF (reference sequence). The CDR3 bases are TGTGCCACCAGCAGAGGTAGTATTGTTGGAGAGACCCAGTACTTC. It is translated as CATSRGSIVGETQYF.

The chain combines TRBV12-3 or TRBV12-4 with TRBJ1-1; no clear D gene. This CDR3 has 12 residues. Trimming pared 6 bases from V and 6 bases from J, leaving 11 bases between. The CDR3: CASRDTGPEAFF. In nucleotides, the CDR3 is TGTGCCAGCAGGGATACCGGCCCTGAAGCTTTCTTT.

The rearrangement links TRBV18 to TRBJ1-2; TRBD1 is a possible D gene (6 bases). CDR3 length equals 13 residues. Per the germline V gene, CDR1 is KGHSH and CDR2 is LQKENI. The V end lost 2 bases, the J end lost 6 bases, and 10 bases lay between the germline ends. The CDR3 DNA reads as TGTGCCAGCTCACCAACAGGGTACAATGGCTACACCTTC. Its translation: CASSPTGYNGYTF. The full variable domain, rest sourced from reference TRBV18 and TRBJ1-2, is NAGVMQNPRHLVRRRGQEARLRCSPMKGHSHVYWYRQLPEEGLKFMVYLQKENIIDESGMPKERFSAEFPKEGPSILRIQQVVRGDSAAYFCASSPTGYNGYTFGSGTRLTVV.

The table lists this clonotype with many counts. The CDR3 here is CAWTGKWGGANQPQHF. The CDR3 nucleotides read TGTGCCTGGACCGGTAAATGGGGAGGTGCCAATCAGCCCCAGCATTTT. The chain combines TRBV30 with TRBJ1-5, with D uncertain. The CDR3 length is 16 residues. CDR1 GTSNPN and CDR2 SVGIG come from the germline V gene (reference sequence). Trimming cost V 4 bases and J 3 bases, with 19 bases left between them.

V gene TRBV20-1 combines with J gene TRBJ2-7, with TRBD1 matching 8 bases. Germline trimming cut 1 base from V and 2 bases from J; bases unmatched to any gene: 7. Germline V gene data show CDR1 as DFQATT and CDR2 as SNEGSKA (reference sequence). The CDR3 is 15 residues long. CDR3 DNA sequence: TGCAGTGCTAGAGTAAACCAGGGGGCCGCCTACGAGCAGTACTTC. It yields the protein CSARVNQGAAYEQYF.

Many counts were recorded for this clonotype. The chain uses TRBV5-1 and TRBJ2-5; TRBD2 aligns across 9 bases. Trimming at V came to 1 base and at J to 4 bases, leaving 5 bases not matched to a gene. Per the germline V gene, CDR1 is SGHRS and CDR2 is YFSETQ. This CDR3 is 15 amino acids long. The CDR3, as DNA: TGCGCCAGCAGCTTGAGCGGGGGGCCCGGAGAGACCCAGTACTTC. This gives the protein CASSLSGGPGETQYF.

The CDR3 region is CASSRRTDIMNTEAFF. The DNA for the CDR3 is TGTGCCAGCAGTCGTCGGACGGACATTATGAACACTGAAGCTTTCTTT. The chain combines TRBV6-6 with TRBJ1-1, with D maybe TRBD1 (5 bases). Per germline, CDR1 MNHNY and CDR2 SVGAGI (reference sequence). This CDR3 region has 16 residues. V was shortened by 5 bases and J by 0 bases, with 16 bases between the two germline ends.

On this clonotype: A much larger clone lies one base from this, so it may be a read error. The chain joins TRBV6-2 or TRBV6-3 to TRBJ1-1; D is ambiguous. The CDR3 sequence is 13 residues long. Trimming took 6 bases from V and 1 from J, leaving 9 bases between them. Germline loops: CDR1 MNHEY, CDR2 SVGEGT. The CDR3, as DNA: TGTGCCAGCAGGCCCAAGGGGAACACTGAAGCTTTCTTT. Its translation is CASRPKGNTEAFF.

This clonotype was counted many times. The CDR3 DNA is TGCAGTGCTAGAGATCACAGGGAGGATTTCTACGAGCAGTACTTC. Amino acids: CSARDHREDFYEQYF. The chain employs TRBV20-1 and TRBJ2-7; TRBD1 or TRBD2 may be the D gene (6 bases each). Germline loops: CDR1 DFQATT, CDR2 SNEGSKA (reference sequence). V lost 0 bases and J lost 3, with 15 bases in between. The CDR3 contains 15 residues.

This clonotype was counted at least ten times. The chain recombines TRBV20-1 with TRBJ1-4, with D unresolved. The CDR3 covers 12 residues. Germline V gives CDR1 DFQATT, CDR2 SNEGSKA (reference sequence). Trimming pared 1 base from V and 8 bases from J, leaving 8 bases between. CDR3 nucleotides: TGCAGTGCTAGAGGGGCGGGCGAAAAACTGTTTTTT. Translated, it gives CSARGAGEKLFF.

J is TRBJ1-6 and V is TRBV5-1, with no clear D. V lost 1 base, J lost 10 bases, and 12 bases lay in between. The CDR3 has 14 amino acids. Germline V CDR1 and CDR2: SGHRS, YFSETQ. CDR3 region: CASSLTAATSPLHF. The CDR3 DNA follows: TGCGCCAGCAGCTTGACGGCGGCCACCTCACCCCTCCACTTT.

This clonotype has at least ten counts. In nucleotides, the CDR3 is TGTGCCAGCAGTTGGGGACAGGGATCCTACAATGAGCAGTTCTTC. Protein product: CASSWGQGSYNEQFF. The J gene is TRBJ2-1, the V gene TRBV28, with TRBD1 matching over 9 bases. Germline CDR1 is MDHEN and CDR2 is SYDVKM. This CDR3 region has 15 residues. Losses at the gene ends were 4 bases for V and 1 base for J; bases not matched to a gene: 2.

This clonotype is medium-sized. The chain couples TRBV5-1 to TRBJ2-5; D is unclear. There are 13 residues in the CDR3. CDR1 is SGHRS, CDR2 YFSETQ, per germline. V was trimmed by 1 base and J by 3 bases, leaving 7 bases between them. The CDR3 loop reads CASSLSREETQYF. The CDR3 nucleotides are TGCGCCAGCAGCTTGAGCCGGGAAGAGACCCAGTACTTC.

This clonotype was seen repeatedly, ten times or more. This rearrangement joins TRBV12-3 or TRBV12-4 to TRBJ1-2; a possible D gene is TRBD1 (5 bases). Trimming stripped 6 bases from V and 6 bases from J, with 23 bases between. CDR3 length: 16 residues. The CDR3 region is CASSLGRLGQGNGYTF. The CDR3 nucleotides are TGTGCCAGCAGCCTGGGGCGATTGGGGCAGGGCAATGGCTACACCTTC.